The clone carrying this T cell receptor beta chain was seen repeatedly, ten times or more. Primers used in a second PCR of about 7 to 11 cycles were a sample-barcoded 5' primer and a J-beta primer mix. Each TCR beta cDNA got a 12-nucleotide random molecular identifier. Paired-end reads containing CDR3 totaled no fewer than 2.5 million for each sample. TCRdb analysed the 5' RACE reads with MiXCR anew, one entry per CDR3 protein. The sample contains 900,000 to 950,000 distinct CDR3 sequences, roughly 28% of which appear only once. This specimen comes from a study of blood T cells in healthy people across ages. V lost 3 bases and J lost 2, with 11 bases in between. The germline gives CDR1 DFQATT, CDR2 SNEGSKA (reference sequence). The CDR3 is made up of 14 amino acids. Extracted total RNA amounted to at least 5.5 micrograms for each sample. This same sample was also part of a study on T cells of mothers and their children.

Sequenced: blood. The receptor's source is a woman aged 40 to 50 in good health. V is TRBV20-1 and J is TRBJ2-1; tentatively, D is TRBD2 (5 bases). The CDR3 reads CSASLEAAYNEQFF. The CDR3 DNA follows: TGCAGTGCTAGTCTGGAGGCAGCCTACAATGAGCAGTTCTTC.